This T cell receptor beta chain was retrieved from a study of blood T cell repertoires in COVID-19. Study as a whole: The study drew acute and convalescent COVID-19 samples from the United States, Italy and Spain. Sources were T cells, B-cell-depleted T cells, or PBMCs; the material itself was cDNA or gDNA.

By sample fraction, this clone is medium-sized. The germline V gene encodes CDR1 SGHNT and CDR2 YYREEE (reference sequence). The CDR3 has 16 residues. V dropped 2 bases and J dropped 5 bases, with 16 bases sitting between them. In the source study's methods: Amplification from reference gene primers served as the basis for estimated nucleated cell counts. Profiled with immunoSEQ multiplex PCR; TCRdb holds only in-frame clones, not every one. V, J and clone size derive from that table, while D and trimming were established from the DNA sequence. The sample contains tens of thousands of clones, about 85% of which appear only once.

The chain employs TRBV5-4 and TRBJ1-4; D not certain. This receptor was obtained from a man older than 75 with active or convalescent COVID-19. Material: peripheral blood. The CDR3 bases are TGTGCCAGCAGCTTAGCAACCGGGAGGTCGAATGAAAAACTGTTTTTT. The encoded protein is CASSLATGRSNEKLFF.